The 14 T cell receptor beta chains reported below all come from one sample, sequenced in a study of OX40 agonist ivuxolimab in advanced cancers. Using immunoSEQ multiplex PCR, the repertoire was profiled, and TCRdb retains in-frame clones only, with some absent. The table includes about 12,000 clones, 80% to 90% detected once. The sample here was CD4+ or CD8+ T cells sorted from blood, taken in a trial of the OX40 agonist ivuxolimab. All receptors come from an adult with an advanced solid tumor such as melanoma, head and neck, liver or kidney cancer.

This clone appeared a few times. The V and J genes are TRBV30 and TRBJ1-2; D not resolved. The length of the CDR3 is 12 residues. The V end was cut by 2 bases, the J end by 8 bases, with 12 bases between. Germline V CDR1 and CDR2: GTSNPN, SVGIG (reference sequence). CDR3 DNA: TGTGCCTGGAGTATAGGGATAACGGGCTACACCTTC. This translates into CAWSIGITGYTF.

V and J are TRBV2 and TRBJ2-1, with TRBD2 identical over 7 bases. CDR3 length: 13 amino acids. The ends lost 4 bases at V and 16 bases at J; junction bases unmatched: 13. Per the germline V gene, CDR1 is SNHLY and CDR2 is FYNNEI. CDR3 region: CASSGRDGRLPFF. CDR3 in DNA: TGTGCCAGCAGTGGGCGGGACGGGAGGCTCCCTTTCTTC. Supplemented by reference TRBV2 and TRBJ2-1, the full variable domain reads EPEVTQTPSHQVTQMGQEVILRCVPISNHLYFYWYRQILGQKVEFLVSFYNNEISEKSEIFDDQFSVERPDGSNFTLKIRSTKLEDSAMYFCASSGRDGRLPFFGPGTRLTVL.

The chain is built from TRBV13 and TRBJ2-1; the D is unclear. Trimming removed 3 bases from V and 3 bases from J, with 9 bases in between. The CDR3 extends over 14 amino acids. Germline CDR1 and CDR2: PRHDT and FYEKMQ (reference sequence). The CDR3 sequence: CASSFTASYNEQFF. DNA of the CDR3: TGTGCCAGCAGCTTTACGGCGAGCTACAATGAGCAGTTCTTC.

This rearrangement joins TRBV27 to TRBJ2-2; D unresolved. The CDR3 sequence is 15 residues long. Germline CDR1 and CDR2: MNHEY and SMNVEV (reference sequence). Trimming removed 11 bases at V and 1 base at J, with 17 bases between. Here the CDR3 reads CAGTPVGLNTGELFF. CDR3 nucleotides: TGTGCCGGCACCCCGGTAGGCCTGAACACCGGGGAGCTGTTTTTT.

The chain links TRBV7-8 to TRBJ2-5; tentative D call: TRBD1 (5 bases). The CDR3 is made up of 15 amino acids. Trimming cost V 3 bases and J 0 bases, with 11 bases left between them. The germline CDR1 and CDR2 sequences are SGHVS and FQNEAQ. The CDR3 region is CASSFLPGNQETQYF. CDR3 nucleotide sequence: TGTGCCAGCAGCTTCCTGCCAGGGAACCAAGAGACCCAGTACTTC.

The count of this clone is one. V usage is TRBV5-1 and J usage is TRBJ2-7; maybe TRBD1 (5 bases). Germline V gene data show CDR1 as SGHRS and CDR2 as YFSETQ. The CDR3 covers 13 residues. V lost 8 bases to trimming and J lost 3 bases, with 15 bases between them. CDR3 region: CASRQSTDYEQYF. In DNA form, the CDR3 reads TGCGCCAGTCGACAGAGTACGGACTACGAGCAGTACTTC. The full variable domain, completed using reference TRBV5-1 and TRBJ2-7, is KAGVTQTPRYLIKTRGQQVTLSCSPISGHRSVSWYQQTPGQGLQFLFEYFSETQRNKGNFPGRFSGRQFSNSRSEMNVSTLELGDSALYLCASRQSTDYEQYFGPGTRLTVT.

The gene calls are TRBV10-1 and TRBJ2-7; perhaps TRBD1 as D (6 bases). Germline CDR1 WNHNN, CDR2 SYGVQD (reference sequence). There are 13 residues in the CDR3. Trimming shortened V by 6 bases and J by 5 bases, and 14 bases separated the two germline ends. CDR3 DNA sequence: TGCGCCAGCAGCCCCCAGGACAGCGACGAGCAGTACTTC. It encodes CASSPQDSDEQYF.

V and J are TRBV7-8 and TRBJ2-5; D possibly corresponds to TRBD2 (5 bases). Germline CDR1 SGHVS, CDR2 FQNEAQ. The CDR3 runs 15 residues. Trimming removed 6 bases from V and 5 bases from J, with 19 bases in between. CDR3 DNA: TGTGCCAGCAGGTTGAGGCTAGCCGATGTGGAGACCCAGTACTTC. Amino acids: CASRLRLADVETQYF.

The chain links TRBV5-6 to TRBJ2-1, with D possibly TRBD2 on 5 matching bases. CDR1 is SGHDT and CDR2 is YYEEEE in the germline V gene. The CDR3 is 16 amino acids. The V end was cut by 4 bases, the J end by 0 bases, with 14 bases between. CDR3 DNA sequence: TGTGCCAGCAGCCCACCTACGGGAAACTCCTACAATGAGCAGTTCTTC. This gives the protein CASSPPTGNSYNEQFF.

The chain carries TRBV5-4 and TRBJ2-5; TRBD2 agrees at 12 bases. Germline V gene sequence: CDR1 SGHNT, CDR2 YYREEE (reference sequence). The V segment lost 3 bases and the J segment 3 bases; nucleotides outside the gene matches: 12. The CDR3 consists of 18 residues. The CDR3 reads CASSSNHRLAGGEETQYF. The DNA for the CDR3 is TGTGCCAGCAGCTCCAATCATCGCCTAGCGGGAGGGGAAGAGACCCAGTACTTC.

The V and J genes are TRBV27 and TRBJ2-1, with 12 bases lining up with TRBD2. The CDR3 is made up of 16 amino acids. Germline V CDR1 and CDR2: MNHEY, SMNVEV (reference sequence). Trimming took 6 bases from V and 4 from J; bases not matched to a gene: 7. Here the CDR3 reads CASRPLLAGGYNEQFF. The CDR3 nucleotides read TGTGCCAGCAGACCCCTACTAGCGGGAGGTTACAATGAGCAGTTCTTC.

The chain carries TRBV5-1 and TRBJ2-5; D is possibly TRBD2 (6 bases). The germline gives CDR1 SGHRS, CDR2 YFSETQ. The V end was cut by 3 bases, the J end by 1 base, with 7 bases between. This CDR3 contains 13 residues. The CDR3 bases are TGCGCCAGCAGCTCCGGGGGCCAAGAGACCCAGTACTTC. Its translation is CASSSGGQETQYF.

The chain couples TRBV29-1 to TRBJ1-2, with D perhaps TRBD1 (5 bases). V was clipped by 4 bases and J by 8 bases, with 11 bases between them. The CDR3 is made up of 11 amino acids. The germline V gene has CDR1 SQVTM and CDR2 ANQGSEA. Written as DNA, the CDR3 is TGCAGCGTTGCCAGGGCGGACGGCTACACCTTC. Residues: CSVARADGYTF.

This clone has just one count. This chain links TRBV4-3 with TRBJ2-2; no reliable D call. There are 15 residues in the CDR3. CDR1 and CDR2 from the germline V gene are LGHNA and YSLEER. Trimming removed 4 bases at V and 1 base at J, with 10 bases between. The CDR3 DNA sequence: TGCGCCAGCAGCCCAGGTGGCCAGAACACCGGGGAGCTGTTTTTT. It codes for CASSPGGQNTGELFF.